These 15 T cell receptor beta chains share one sample of origin, sequenced in a study of technical replicates of blood from a handful of donors (dated by TCRdb to about 2017). Libraries were built with the immunoSEQ multiplex PCR assay. TCRdb retrieved this table from immuneACCESS and kept in-frame rearrangements only. Not all clones are present; in checked studies, unresolved V genes account for under half, and no reason is known for the remainder. Counted in this sample were around 68,000 clones; 91% of them appeared once. Around 0.34% of the sample is in the top ten clones. Sample: T cells isolated from PBMCs. The receptors originated from a human donor in good health. Some clones in this sample may be carry-over from other donors' samples.

The gene calls are TRBV29-1 and TRBJ2-7, with 7 bases that match TRBD1. This CDR3 is built from 14 residues. V was clipped by 6 bases and J by 2 bases; unmatched bases: 10. Germline loops: CDR1 SQVTM, CDR2 ANQGSEA. The CDR3 here is CSVWYRGEPYEQYF. The DNA of the CDR3 is TGCAGCGTCTGGTACAGGGGAGAGCCCTACGAGCAGTACTTC.

The chain carries TRBV15 and TRBJ2-1; D not certain. Germline V gene data show CDR1 as LNHNV and CDR2 as YYDKDF (reference sequence). The CDR3 extends over 15 amino acids. Trimming left V 0 bases short and J 3 bases short, with 9 bases between. The CDR3 nucleotides read TGTGCCACCAGCAGAGAGGCTGGAGTCTACAATGAGCAGTTCTTC. It specifies CATSREAGVYNEQFF.

The chain joins TRBV13 to TRBJ2-1, with 8 bases lining up with TRBD1. From germline, CDR1 is PRHDT and CDR2 FYEKMQ (reference sequence). The length of the CDR3 is 15 residues. V lost 6 bases, J lost 6 bases, and 10 bases stayed unmatched. CDR3 DNA: TGTGCCAGCAGTAAACCGGGACAGGTCTTCAATGAGCAGTTCTTC. Amino acid sequence: CASSKPGQVFNEQFF.

CDR3 sequence (DNA): TGTGCCAGCAGCTTAGCTACAGGGCCGAAGTTGGACGAGCAGTACTTC. Protein: CASSLATGPKLDEQYF. The V gene is TRBV11-3, the J gene TRBJ2-7, with D maybe TRBD1 (6 bases). Germline V lookup: CDR1 SGHNT, CDR2 YENEEA. V shed 1 base and J shed 5 bases, with 18 bases lying between them. CDR3 length: 16 residues. Based on the CDR3 plus reference TRBV11-3 and TRBJ2-7, the full variable domain is EAGVVQSPRYKIIEKKQPVAFWCNPISGHNTLYWYLQNLGQGPELLIRYENEEAVDDSQLPKDRFSAERLKGVDSTLKIQPAELGDSAVYLCASSLATGPKLDEQYFGPGTRLTVT.

The chain carries TRBV11-1 and TRBJ2-3, with 10 nucleotides matching TRBD1. This CDR3 comprises 17 residues. The ends lost 4 bases at V and 3 bases at J; junction bases unmatched: 10. Germline-derived CDR1 and CDR2 are SGHAT and FQDESV (reference sequence). CDR3 nucleotide sequence: TGTGCCAGCAGCTGGATTCTTGGGACAGGGGCAACAGATACGCAGTATTTT. Amino acid sequence: CASSWILGTGATDTQYF.

V and J are TRBV10-3 and TRBJ2-7, with TRBD2 matching 14 bases. Per germline, CDR1 ENHRY and CDR2 SYGVKD. Germline trimming cut 2 bases from V and 5 bases from J; bases unmatched to any gene: 5. The CDR3 is made up of 16 amino acids. CDR3 DNA: TGTGCCATCAGTGAGAGGACTAGCGGGGGGCTACACGAGCAGTACTTC. Amino acids: CAISERTSGGLHEQYF.

J is TRBJ1-3 and V is TRBV5-1; unclear D gene. V lost 4 bases and J 2 bases, leaving 22 bases between the germline ends. In germline, CDR1 is SGHRS, CDR2 YFSETQ. This CDR3 has 18 amino acids. In DNA form, the CDR3 reads TGCGCCAGCAGCCCCGACGGGAGGGCGAAGAAGCCTGGAAACACCATATATTTT. Translated, it gives CASSPDGRAKKPGNTIYF.

The V call is TRBV9, the J call TRBJ1-6, with a tentative D call TRBD1 (5 bases). The V gene's germline CDR1 is SGDLS and CDR2 YYNGEE. CDR3 length equals 18 residues. V dropped 4 bases and J dropped 3 bases, with 20 bases sitting between them. As DNA, the CDR3 is TGTGCCAGCAGCACCGGGTTGGCAGGGTTAGGCTATAATTCACCCCTCCACTTT. It encodes CASSTGLAGLGYNSPLHF. Together with reference TRBV9 and TRBJ1-6, the CDR3 gives the full variable domain: DSGVTQTPKHLITATGQRVTLRCSPRSGDLSVYWYQQSLDQGLQFLIQYYNGEERAKGNILERFSAQQFPDLHSELNLSSLELGDSALYFCASSTGLAGLGYNSPLHFGNGTRLTVT.

The chain links TRBV7-2 to TRBJ1-6, with a possible D match to TRBD1 (6 bases). The CDR3 sequence is 13 residues long. Germline CDR1 and CDR2: SGHTA and FQGNSA. The V end was cut by 4 bases, the J end by 10 bases, with 11 bases between. The CDR3 protein is CASSSTGNSPLHF. CDR3 in DNA: TGTGCCAGCAGCTCAACAGGGAACTCACCCCTCCACTTT.

The chain joins TRBV7-9 to TRBJ2-3; 10 bases match TRBD2. From germline, CDR1 is SEHNR and CDR2 FQNEAQ (reference sequence). The V segment lost 5 bases and the J segment 1 base; nucleotides outside the gene matches: 3. This CDR3 has 15 residues. Written as DNA, the CDR3 is TGTGCCAGCAGCCTTACTAGCGGGGGCACAGATACGCAGTATTTT. Encoded protein: CASSLTSGGTDTQYF.

The V call is TRBV30, the J call TRBJ2-6; D not resolved. The CDR3 extends over 14 amino acids. V dropped 1 base and J dropped 1 base, with 5 bases sitting between them. Germline V lookup: CDR1 GTSNPN, CDR2 SVGIG (reference sequence). CDR3 protein: CAWSGGSGANVLTF. For the CDR3, the DNA is TGTGCCTGGAGTGGAGGATCTGGGGCCAACGTCCTGACTTTC.

This chain connects TRBV29-1 to TRBJ2-7, with D perhaps matching TRBD2 (6 bases). The CDR3 loop spans 15 amino acids. Trimming removed 5 bases from V and 3 bases from J, with 20 bases in between. Germline V lookup: CDR1 SQVTM, CDR2 ANQGSEA. The CDR3 region is CSVRGGTGRLYEQYF. The CDR3 nucleotides are TGCAGCGTTCGGGGAGGCACGGGCCGACTCTACGAGCAGTACTTC.

V usage is TRBV7-9 and J usage is TRBJ2-3; D ambiguous. Trimming stripped 1 base from V and 0 bases from J, with 17 bases between. CDR3 length: 18 residues. Germline V gene lookup returns CDR1 SEHNR and CDR2 FQNEAQ (reference sequence). CDR3 coding DNA: TGTGCCAGCAGCTTAGTACCCACAATCTCCTCTAGCACAGATACGCAGTATTTT. It specifies CASSLVPTISSSTDTQYF.

V and J are TRBV2 and TRBJ1-2; a possible D gene is TRBD1 (5 bases). In germline, CDR1 is SNHLY, CDR2 FYNNEI. With 1 base removed from V and 7 bases from J, the gap between germline ends came to 13 bases. The CDR3 is 14 residues long. The CDR3 protein is CASSEGGQGRGYTF. The CDR3 DNA reads TGTGCCAGCAGTGAAGGAGGCCAGGGTCGTGGCTACACCTTC.

The gene calls are TRBV7-9 and TRBJ2-1; 7 bases are a match to TRBD2. After removal of 5 bases from V and 10 bases from J, the junction contained 8 bases not matched to a gene. CDR3 size: 13 residues. The germline CDR1 and CDR2 sequences are SEHNR and FQNEAQ (reference sequence). The CDR3 nucleotides are TGTGCCAGCAGCCCGACTAGCCAGAACGAGCAGTTCTTC. The encoded protein is CASSPTSQNEQFF.